This TCR beta chain was recorded in a study of graft-versus-host responses after intestinal transplantation. The wider study: Recipients received multivisceral, liver-intestinal, or isolated intestinal transplants. Anti-thymocyte globulin was used for induction in all recipients, who then took tacrolimus and steroids for approximately 3 years. Study-level results: Recipient marrow harbored GvH clones, some of which surfaced first in ileum or blood. The presence of high graft-versus-host to host-versus-graft clonal ratios in allografts characterized patients with graft-donor T cell macrochimerism.

The length of the CDR3 is 16 residues. Germline V gene sequence: CDR1 LNHDA, CDR2 SQIVND (reference sequence). After removal of 0 bases from V and 7 bases from J, the junction contained 7 bases not matched to a gene. As regards this clone: No antigen is known for it.

TCRdb keeps only in-frame clones here, not all; method: immunoSEQ multiplex PCR. Of tens of thousands of clones listed, roughly 90% are singletons. The sequencing here drew on PBMCs, taken 524 days after transplant. The clonotype comes from a human patient who received an intestinal transplant, so some T cells may come from the graft donor. The chain recombines TRBV19 with TRBJ2-1, with 9 positions matching TRBD2. The CDR3 nucleotides read TGTGCCAGTAGTATAGATGGCGGGAGGGCCGAAAATGAGCAGTTCTTC. Translation gives CASSIDGGRAENEQFF.